This TCR beta chain was captured in a study of cytotoxic CD8 clonotypes in ibrutinib-treated CLL. As for the study in general: Across samples, productive templates numbered more than 200,000 and productive rearrangements reached some 94,000 on average.

Germline V gene lookup returns CDR1 MDHEN and CDR2 SYDVKM. The CDR3 loop spans 16 amino acids. Trimming stripped 3 bases from V and 1 base from J, with 14 bases between. For TCR beta libraries, 1.5 to 2 micrograms of genomic DNA were obtained from cryopreserved PBMCs. Researchers set a sequencing depth target of 1 in 200,000 to 1 in 1 million T cells. The protocol was immunoSEQ multiplex PCR, while the TCRdb copy is restricted to in-frame clones and leaves out a portion. Seen here are over 70,000 clones, 70% to 90% observed once, and the top ten hold roughly 5%. This chain joins TRBV28 and TRBJ2-3; D gene unclear. The TCR comes from a human donor with chronic lymphocytic leukemia. This specimen was PBMCs, taken before ibrutinib treatment. The CDR3 spells CASSLYPVIGTDTQYF. The CDR3 DNA sequence: TGTGCCAGCAGTTTGTACCCGGTGATCGGCACAGATACGCAGTATTTT.